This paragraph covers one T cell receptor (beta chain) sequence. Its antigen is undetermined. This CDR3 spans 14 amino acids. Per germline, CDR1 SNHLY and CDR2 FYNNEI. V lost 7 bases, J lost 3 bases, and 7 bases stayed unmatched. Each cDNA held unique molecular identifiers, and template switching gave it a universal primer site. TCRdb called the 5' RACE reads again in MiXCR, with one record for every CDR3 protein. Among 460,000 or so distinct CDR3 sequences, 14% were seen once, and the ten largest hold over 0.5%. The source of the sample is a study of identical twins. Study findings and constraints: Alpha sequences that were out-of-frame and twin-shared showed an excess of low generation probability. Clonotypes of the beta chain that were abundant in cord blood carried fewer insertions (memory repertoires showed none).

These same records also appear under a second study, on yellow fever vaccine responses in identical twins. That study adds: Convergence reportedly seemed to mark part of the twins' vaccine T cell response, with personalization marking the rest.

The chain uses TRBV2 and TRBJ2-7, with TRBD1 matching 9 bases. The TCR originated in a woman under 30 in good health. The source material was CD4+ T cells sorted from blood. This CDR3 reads CASNQQGAIYEQYF. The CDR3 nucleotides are TGTGCCAGCAATCAACAGGGGGCTATCTACGAGCAGTACTTC.